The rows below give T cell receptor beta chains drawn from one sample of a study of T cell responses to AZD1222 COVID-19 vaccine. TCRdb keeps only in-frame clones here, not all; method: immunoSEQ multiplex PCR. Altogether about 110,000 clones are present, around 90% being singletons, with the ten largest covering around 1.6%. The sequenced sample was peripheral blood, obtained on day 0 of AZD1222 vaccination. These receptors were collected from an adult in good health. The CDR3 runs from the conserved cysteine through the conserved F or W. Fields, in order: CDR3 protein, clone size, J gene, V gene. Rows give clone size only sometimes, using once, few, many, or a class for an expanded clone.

CASSLQGGSYGYTF - TRBJ1-2 TRBV19
CASSISGGGTEAFF - TRBJ1-1 TRBV19
CASSLRVTNEQFF - TRBJ2-1 TRBV5-1
CASSPGGNDNQPQHF - TRBJ1-5 TRBV19
CAISESGTSNQPQHF - TRBJ1-5 TRBV10-3
CASSFDPHYEQYF - TRBJ2-7 TRBV5-5
CASSQLAGSPFWQYF - TRBJ2-3 TRBV3-1/TRBV3-2
CASRPGHANYGYTF - TRBJ1-2 TRBV27
CASSVSPGGPYEQFF - TRBJ2-1 TRBV9
CASSVVHTPHEQFF few TRBJ2-1 TRBV9
CASSPLTGFGLYNEQFF - TRBJ2-1 TRBV7-9
CASSDTTGEQYF once TRBJ2-7 TRBV10-2
CAWSVQIQERYTF - TRBJ1-2 TRBV30
CSASRVAEAFF - TRBJ1-1 TRBV20-1
CASSPRAVAEEQFF - TRBJ2-1 TRBV7-9
CASSALGGPYGYTF - TRBJ1-2 TRBV27
CASSLGSIGQPQHF - TRBJ1-5 TRBV11-2
CASSLGTGVNYGYTF few TRBJ1-2 TRBV27
CASSYSGRVGSPLHF - TRBJ1-6 TRBV6-5
CASTTGGGYTF - TRBJ1-2 TRBV19
CASGQGDYGYTF - TRBJ1-2 TRBV12-5
CASSIDNSRDEQYF once TRBJ2-7 TRBV6-5
CASSPDRNYGYTF - TRBJ1-2 TRBV11-2
CASSLGPDSPLHF - TRBJ1-6 TRBV5-4
CASSRATGVDYGYTF - TRBJ1-2 TRBV4-2
CAWSGGANTDTQYF - TRBJ2-3 TRBV30
CAWGYNLNYGYTF - TRBJ1-2 TRBV30
CASSQGLAIPSYEQYF - TRBJ2-7 TRBV4-2
CASSLVVLARTDTQYF - TRBJ2-3 TRBV19
CASSMTRNRPTEAFF - TRBJ1-1 TRBV19
CASSFSGSPNYEQYF - TRBJ2-7 TRBV2
CASSRTPSGYTF - TRBJ1-2 TRBV3-1/TRBV3-2
CASSYWDSGSTEAFF - TRBJ1-1 TRBV5-5
CASSSQRDRTPLHF - TRBJ1-6 TRBV19
CSAWVSYEQYF - TRBJ2-7 TRBV20-1
CASSLLAGVNTEAFF - TRBJ1-1 TRBV5-8
CASSRRDRGSTTEAFF - TRBJ1-1 TRBV7-9
CASSLRDISSYGYTF - TRBJ1-2 TRBV7-9
CASSPEAGGGNTIYF - TRBJ1-3 TRBV5-1
CASSLVWVGSGSALTVNTGELFF few TRBJ2-2 TRBV5-1
CASSNGDYNEQFF many TRBJ2-1 TRBV6-2/TRBV6-3
CASSSRGTSGGYEQYF - TRBJ2-7 TRBV5-4
CASSPGRAGTGEDTQYF - TRBJ2-3 TRBV18
CASRLRASGPYEQYF - TRBJ2-7 TRBV27
CASSQDPGRAYNSPLHF - TRBJ1-6 TRBV4-1
CASSLETNYGYTF - TRBJ1-2 TRBV7-2
CASSLGTGKTQYF - TRBJ2-5 TRBV5-6
CASSLGQGVEDGYTF - TRBJ1-2 TRBV6-5
CASSLGASSYNEQFF - TRBJ2-1 TRBV5-6
CSVTTSLNTDTQYF - TRBJ2-3 TRBV29-1
CASSLGPQGGNSPLHF - TRBJ1-6 TRBV5-5
CASSLTEETGEAFF - TRBJ1-1 TRBV7-9
CASRAGYTIYF - TRBJ1-3 TRBV19
CASSSGTGEYNEQFF - TRBJ2-1 TRBV7-8
CASSIAGREIPNQPQHF - TRBJ1-5 TRBV19
CAWSVGGIQPQHF - TRBJ1-5 TRBV30
CASSYFGQREAFF few TRBJ1-1 TRBV6-2/TRBV6-3
CASSSGPSNYGYTF once TRBJ1-2 TRBV7-9
CASSPSGRGSYNEQFF - TRBJ2-1 TRBV5-4
CASSLGTGASPLHF - TRBJ1-6 TRBV4-1